The present T cell receptor (beta chain) was sequenced within a study of T cell responses to AZD1222 COVID-19 vaccine. Whole-study findings and limits: The number of AZD1222 recipients seropositive at baseline was only five or six. Donors were mostly white British, more females; clonal diversity possibly underestimated.

Assay: immunoSEQ multiplex PCR; the TCRdb copy retains only in-frame clones and omits some. Among about 100,000 clones listed, about 89% were seen once. This clone was picked up a small number of times. No antigen is known for it. This clonotype originated in an adult in good health. This sample comprised peripheral blood, obtained on day 0 of AZD1222 vaccination.

The CDR3 sequence: CASSLGGVGETQYF. For the CDR3, the DNA is TGTGCCAGCAGTTTGGGGGGAGTGGGGGAGACCCAGTACTTC. The genes are TRBV28 and TRBJ2-5; D might be TRBD2 (6 bases). Deletions cut 3 bases from V and 5 bases from J, with 13 bases between. The CDR3 extends over 14 amino acids. Germline V gene lookup returns CDR1 MDHEN and CDR2 SYDVKM.